Sequencing of this TCR beta chain was carried out in a study of blood T cell repertoires in COVID-19. The CDR3 has 14 amino acids. Germline V CDR1 and CDR2: MDHEN, SYDVKM. Trimming shortened V by 5 bases and J by 6 bases, and 16 bases separated the two germline ends. Sequenced by immunoSEQ multiplex PCR; TCRdb stores in-frame clones only, minus some. The sample lists about 190,000 clones, roughly 80% occurring once. The rearrangement uses TRBV28 and TRBJ1-2; D is perhaps TRBD1 (5 bases). Sequences were obtained from peripheral blood. The TCR comes from a woman aged 45 to 65 with acute or convalescent COVID-19. The CDR3 region has the DNA TGTGCCAGCAGTCGACAGACGGCCTCGGATGGCTACACCTTC. It is translated as CASSRQTASDGYTF.